Following are 8 T cell receptor beta chains from one sample sequenced in a study of PD-1 blockade in classical Hodgkin lymphoma (dated by TCRdb to the early 2020s). The time point label for this specimen denotes: cycle 4 day 1 (C4D1), after more than five weeks of nivolumab. Every trial patient had relapsed following autologous stem cell transplantation, and prior brentuximab vedotin exposure was what differed among cohorts A, B and C. Magnetic negative selection with a Miltenyi CD4+ T cell isolation kit was used to purify CD4+ T cells from thawed PBMCs. Library preparation employed the immunoSEQ multiplex PCR assay. This immuneACCESS table, as held by TCRdb, lists in-frame sequences with V and J called but not all clones. Of the missing ones, under half trace to an unresolved V gene in checked studies; the others have no known cause. Counted in this sample were 20,000 to 25,000 clones; around three quarters of them appeared once. The biggest ten clones account for roughly 1.2% of the sample.

Sequencing was performed on CD4+ T cells from blood, taken before the fourth cycle of nivolumab. These receptors came from a human donor with classical Hodgkin lymphoma.

The chain couples TRBV1 to TRBJ1-2; the D call TRBD1 from the table was never checked on the DNA. TRBV1 is reported as a pseudogene. The CDR3 has 15 residues. CDR3 protein: CTSSQDRQANYGYTF. CDR3 nucleotides: TGCACCAGCAGCCAAGATCGACAGGCTAACTATGGCTACACCTTC.

V is TRBV27 and J is TRBJ2-1; 7 bases are shared with TRBD2. Trimming removed 3 bases from V and 15 bases from J; junction bases left unmatched: 8. Germline CDR1 reads MNHEY; CDR2 reads SMNVEV (reference sequence). The CDR3 is made up of 12 amino acids. The CDR3 region has the DNA TGTGCCAGCAGTTTCAACGGGGGGAAGCTGTTCTTC. Encoded protein: CASSFNGGKLFF.

The chain carries TRBV5-4 and TRBJ2-3; 10 nucleotides align to TRBD2. Germline trimming cut 4 bases from V and 5 bases from J; bases unmatched to any gene: 13. Germline V gene sequence: CDR1 SGHNT, CDR2 YYREEE (reference sequence). CDR3 length: 17 amino acids. In nucleotides, the CDR3 is TGTGCCAGCAGCCAAGATGGAGCGGGGGGGCAGCAAGATACGCAGTATTTT. Its translation: CASSQDGAGGQQDTQYF.

The V call is TRBV27, the J call TRBJ1-5, with D possibly being TRBD1 (5 bases). In germline, CDR1 is MNHEY, CDR2 SMNVEV (reference sequence). CDR3 length: 15 residues. Trimming shortened V by 8 bases and J by 4 bases, and 18 bases separated the two germline ends. The CDR3, as DNA: TGTGCCAGCGCGGGGCGGGCTTTGGGAAATCAGCCCCAGCATTTT. The encoded protein is CASAGRALGNQPQHF.

The table lists this clone with a few counts. V gene TRBV11-2 combines with J gene TRBJ1-6; D is undetermined. The CDR3 loop spans 12 amino acids. V was cut by 2 bases and J by 7 bases, with 3 bases left in between. The V gene's germline CDR1 is SGHAT and CDR2 FQNNGV. CDR3 coding DNA: TGTGCCAGCAGCTTAAGGAATTCACCCCTCCACTTT. Its translation: CASSLRNSPLHF.

This rearrangement joins TRBV4-1 to TRBJ1-2; TRBD1 aligns across 7 bases. V dropped 1 base and J dropped 5; count of bases not matched to a gene: 7. Per the germline V gene, CDR1 is MGHRA and CDR2 is YSYEKL. CDR3 length: 15 residues. The CDR3 loop is CASSQGGTALYGYTF. DNA for the CDR3: TGCGCCAGCAGCCAAGGGGGGACAGCGCTTTATGGCTACACCTTC.

This chain uses TRBV4-2 with TRBJ2-3, with D maybe TRBD2 (5 bases). The CDR3 covers 14 residues. Per germline, CDR1 LGHNA and CDR2 YNFKEQ. V shed 4 bases and J shed 2 bases, with 10 bases lying between them. The CDR3 protein is CASSLGVDTDTQYF. In DNA, the CDR3 is TGTGCCAGCAGCCTGGGAGTCGACACAGATACGCAGTATTTT.

The gene calls are TRBV25-1 and TRBJ1-4; possibly TRBD1 for D (6 bases). V was shortened by 4 bases and J by 8 bases, with 14 bases between the two germline ends. The CDR3 length is 14 residues. From germline, CDR1 is MGHDK and CDR2 SYGVNS. The CDR3 coding sequence is TGTGCCAGCAGTGTTCACAGGGAAGAGGAAAAACTGTTTTTT. Encoded protein: CASSVHREEEKLFF.